The text below deals with one T cell receptor beta chain. Germline V gene data show CDR1 as LNHDA and CDR2 as SQIVND (reference sequence). Trimming left V 3 bases short and J 4 bases short, with 16 bases between. This CDR3 comprises 16 residues. Study processing details: Reference gene primer amplification in the assay estimated nucleated cell counts. TCRdb keeps only in-frame clones here, not all; method: immunoSEQ multiplex PCR. V, J and clone size reflect that table, while D and trimming were determined from the DNA. The data contain fewer than 120,000 clones, nearly 90% of them singletons. The data are from a study of blood T cell repertoires in COVID-19. Overall study: Samples of COVID-19 (acute and convalescent) were obtained from the United States, Italy and Spain. The analysed material was cDNA or gDNA that came from T cells, B-cell-depleted T cells, or PBMCs.

This clonotype was sampled from a human donor in a cohort sampled during active COVID-19. Sequencing was carried out using peripheral blood. The chain recombines TRBV19 with TRBJ1-3; D call uncertain. The CDR3 DNA sequence: TGTGCCAGTAGTATGAGCGGCCCGGGTGCAGGAAACACCATATATTTT. This translates into CASSMSGPGAGNTIYF.